This TCR beta chain was recorded in a study of T cells in Graves' hyperthyroidism and ophthalmopathy. General observations from the study: Blood also contained most expanded thyroid clonotypes above 0.001.

When ophthalmopathy did not progress within 18 months, Graves' hyperthyroidism was considered stable. Patients showing uncontrolled infection, other autoimmune disease, pregnancy or lactation were ineligible. Each 10 ml fresh peripheral blood draw supplied the PBMCs. Amplified TCR beta CDR3 regions came from RNA transcripts. First-round RT-PCR targeting the TCR CDR3 was performed with the HTBI primer set. TCRdb itself ran the multiplex PCR reads through MiXCR, one entry per CDR3 protein. The table includes roughly 570,000 distinct CDR3 sequences, approximately 14% detected once. This clonotype was counted ten times or more. Its specificity is unknown. The V end was cut by 6 bases, the J end by 5 bases, with 19 bases between. The CDR3 extends over 14 amino acids. Germline CDR1 and CDR2: DFQATT and SNEGSKA (reference sequence).

This receptor was identified in a woman younger than 45 with Graves' hyperthyroidism. The chain uses TRBV20-1 and TRBJ2-5; D perhaps matches TRBD2 (5 bases). Sequenced material: blood. The CDR3 DNA reads TGCAGTGCGACCACCGCGGGTTTGCTGGAGACCCAGTACTTC. It specifies CSATTAGLLETQYF.